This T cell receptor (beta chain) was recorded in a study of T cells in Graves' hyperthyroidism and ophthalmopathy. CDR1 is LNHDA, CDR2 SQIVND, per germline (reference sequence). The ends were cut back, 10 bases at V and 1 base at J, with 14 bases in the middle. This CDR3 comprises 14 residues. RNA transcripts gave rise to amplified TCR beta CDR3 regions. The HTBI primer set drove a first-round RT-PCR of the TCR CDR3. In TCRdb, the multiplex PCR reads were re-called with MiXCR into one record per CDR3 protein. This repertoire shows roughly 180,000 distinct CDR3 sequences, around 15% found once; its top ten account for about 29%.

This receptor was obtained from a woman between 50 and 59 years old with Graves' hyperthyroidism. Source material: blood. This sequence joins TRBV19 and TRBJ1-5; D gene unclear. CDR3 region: CATAEGFSNQPQHF. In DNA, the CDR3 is TGTGCCACAGCCGAAGGTTTCAGCAATCAGCCCCAGCATTTT.